The T cell receptor beta chain under discussion was sequenced for a study of blood T cell repertoires in COVID-19. Overall study context: COVID-19 samples from acute and convalescent phases originated in the United States, Italy and Spain. The cDNA or gDNA used as material had been derived from T cells, B-cell-depleted T cells, or PBMCs.

As processed by the authors: Amplification from reference gene primers served as the basis for estimated nucleated cell counts. Method: immunoSEQ multiplex PCR; TCRdb's copy keeps in-frame clones and lacks some. The D gene and trimming were derived from the DNA, and the V and J assignments and clone size from that table. Here the sample spans under 300,000 clones, about four fifths being singletons. The V end was cut by 2 bases, the J end by 3 bases, with 8 bases between. Germline assignment: CDR1 SGHAT and CDR2 FQNNGV. The CDR3 loop spans 14 amino acids. The sequencing input was peripheral blood. The chain recombines TRBV11-2 with TRBJ2-4; the D is unclear. This sequence originates from a woman aged 18 to 35 with acute or convalescent COVID-19. The CDR3 loop is CASSLTGGKNIQYF. CDR3 DNA sequence: TGTGCCAGCAGCTTAACCGGTGGCAAAAACATTCAGTACTTC.